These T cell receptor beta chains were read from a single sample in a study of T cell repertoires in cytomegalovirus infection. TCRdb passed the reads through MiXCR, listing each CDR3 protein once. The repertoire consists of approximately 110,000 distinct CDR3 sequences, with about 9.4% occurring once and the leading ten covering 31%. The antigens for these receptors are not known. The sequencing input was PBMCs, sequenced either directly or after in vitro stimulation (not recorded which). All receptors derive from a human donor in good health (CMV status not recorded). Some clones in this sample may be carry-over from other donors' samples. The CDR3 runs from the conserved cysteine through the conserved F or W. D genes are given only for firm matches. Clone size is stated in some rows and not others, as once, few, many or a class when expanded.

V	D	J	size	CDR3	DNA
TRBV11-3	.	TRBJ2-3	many	CASSLRGPYTDTQYF	TGTGCCAGCAGCTTACGAGGGCCTTACACAGATACGCAGTATTTT
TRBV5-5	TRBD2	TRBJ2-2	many	CASSLGLLAGVANTGELFF	TGTGCCAGCAGCTTGGGGTTACTAGCGGGAGTGGCGAACACCGGGGAGCTGTTTTTT
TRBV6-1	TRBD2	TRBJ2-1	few	CASSPLADSYNEQFF	TGTGCCAGCAGTCCTCTAGCGGACTCCTACAATGAGCAGTTCTTC
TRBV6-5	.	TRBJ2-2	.	CASTAKGRGANTGELFF	TGTGCCAGCACTGCCAAGGGAAGGGGCGCGAACACCGGGGAGCTGTTTTTT
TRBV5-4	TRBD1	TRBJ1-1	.	CASSSDRGGTEAFF	TGTGCCAGCAGCTCAGACAGGGGAGGCACTGAAGCTTTCTTT
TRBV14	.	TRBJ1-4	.	CVSSHVNRERLFF	TGTGTCAGCAGCCATGTGAACAGGGAAAGGCTGTTTTTT
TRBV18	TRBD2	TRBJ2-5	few	CASSPTLAGGQETQYF	TGTGCCAGCTCACCAACTCTAGCGGGAGGCCAAGAGACCCAGTACTTC
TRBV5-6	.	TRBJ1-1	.	CASSKGQGTEAFF	TGTGCCAGCAGCAAAGGGCAGGGCACTGAAGCTTTCTTT
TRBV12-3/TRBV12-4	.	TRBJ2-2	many	CASSSWGELFF	TGTGCCAGCAGTTCGTGGGGGGAGCTGTTTTTT
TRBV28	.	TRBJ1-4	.	CASRGGEAAGKLFF	TGTGCCAGCAGGGGGGGGGAGGCCGCAGGAAAACTGTTTTTT
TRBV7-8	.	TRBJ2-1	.	CASRLKRNEQFF	TGTGCCAGCAGACTAAAGCGGAATGAGCAGTTCTTC
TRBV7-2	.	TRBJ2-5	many	CASSSSGRHQETQYF	TGTGCCAGCAGCTCATCCGGACGGCACCAAGAGACCCAGTACTTC
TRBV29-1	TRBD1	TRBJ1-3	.	CSVGHRGTGNTIYF	TGCAGCGTCGGTCACAGGGGGACGGGAAACACCATATATTTT
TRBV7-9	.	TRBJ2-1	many	CASSQIRGRDEQFF	TGTGCCAGCAGCCAGATCCGGGGCCGAGATGAGCAGTTCTTC
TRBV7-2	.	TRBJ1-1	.	CASSVSRGDTEAFF	TGTGCCAGCAGCGTATCCAGGGGCGACACTGAAGCTTTCTTT
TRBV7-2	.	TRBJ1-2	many	CASSITPGIYGYTF	TGTGCCAGCAGCATCACGCCCGGGATCTATGGCTACACCTTC
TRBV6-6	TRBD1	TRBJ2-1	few	CASSSKYRGSNNNEQFF	TGTGCCAGCAGTTCCAAATACAGGGGGTCGAATAACAATGAGCAGTTCTTC
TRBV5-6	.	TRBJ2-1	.	CASSLERGFSYNEQFF	TGTGCCAGCAGCCTAGAAAGGGGATTCTCCTACAATGAGCAGTTCTTC
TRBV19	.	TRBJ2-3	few	CASSTVRSTDTQYF	TGTGCCAGTAGTACCGTGAGGAGCACAGATACGCAGTATTTT
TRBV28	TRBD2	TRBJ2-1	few	CASSFWGGNRYNEQFF	TGTGCCAGCAGTTTTTGGGGGGGAAATCGGTACAATGAGCAGTTCTTC
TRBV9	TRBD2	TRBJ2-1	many	CASSDPATGRDSYNEQFF	TGTGCCAGCAGCGACCCCGCTACCGGGAGGGACTCCTACAATGAGCAGTTCTTC
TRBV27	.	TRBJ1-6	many	CASSPGTANSPLHF	TGTGCCAGCAGTCCCGGGACGGCTAATTCACCCCTCCACTTT
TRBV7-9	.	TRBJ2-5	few	CASTPLGGETQYF	TGTGCCAGCACACCTCTAGGGGGAGAGACCCAGTACTTC
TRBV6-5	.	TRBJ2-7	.	CASSYAAERYEQYF	TGTGCCAGCAGTTACGCGGCGGAAAGATACGAGCAGTACTTC
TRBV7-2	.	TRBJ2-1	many	CASSLGLYNEQFF	TGTGCCAGCAGCTTAGGGCTATACAATGAGCAGTTCTTC
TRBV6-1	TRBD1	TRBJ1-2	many	CASRDRGLANYGYTF	TGTGCCAGCAGGGACAGGGGCCTAGCTAACTATGGCTACACCTTC
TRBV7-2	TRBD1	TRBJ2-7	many	CASSARDRGNEQYF	TGTGCCAGCAGCGCCCGGGACAGGGGTAACGAGCAGTACTTC
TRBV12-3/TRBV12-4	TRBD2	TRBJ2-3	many	CASTLRTSGSTDTQYF	TGTGCCAGCACCCTAAGAACTAGCGGGAGCACAGATACGCAGTATTTT
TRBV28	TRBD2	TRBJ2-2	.	CASTSGVAGGTGELFF	TGTGCCAGCACCTCTGGGGTAGCGGGAGGCACCGGGGAGCTGTTTTTT
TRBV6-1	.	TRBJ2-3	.	CASSPVGTARGDTQYF	TGTGCCAGCAGTCCCGTGGGGACGGCCCGGGGAGATACGCAGTATTTT
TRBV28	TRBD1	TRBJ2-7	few	CASSSGQGSSYEQYF	TGTGCCAGCAGTTCTGGACAGGGTAGCTCCTACGAGCAGTACTTC
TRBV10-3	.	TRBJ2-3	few	CAIKEGTDTQYF	TGTGCCATCAAAGAAGGCACAGATACGCAGTATTTT
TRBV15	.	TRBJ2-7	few	CATGYSASREQYF	TGTGCCACGGGTTACTCTGCGTCGCGCGAGCAGTACTTC
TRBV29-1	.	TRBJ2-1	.	CSTELNSFEQFF	TGCAGCACCGAGCTAAACAGTTTTGAGCAGTTCTTC
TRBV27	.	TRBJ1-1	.	CASYTFGVGLNTEAFF	TGTGCCAGCTACACCTTTGGGGTAGGGTTGAACACTGAAGCTTTCTTT
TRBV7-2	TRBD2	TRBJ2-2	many	CASGRAMDTGELFF	TGTGCCAGCGGGAGGGCCATGGACACCGGGGAGCTGTTTTTT
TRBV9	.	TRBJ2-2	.	CASSVGAGSNSGELFF	TGTGCCAGCAGCGTAGGCGCAGGGTCAAACTCCGGGGAGCTGTTTTTT
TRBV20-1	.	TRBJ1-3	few	CSAPTASSGNTIYF	TGCAGTGCCCCGACGGCGAGCTCTGGAAACACCATATATTTT
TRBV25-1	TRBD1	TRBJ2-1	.	CASSPQGQGISNEQFF	TGTGCCAGCAGTCCGCAGGGACAGGGGATAAGTAATGAGCAGTTCTTC
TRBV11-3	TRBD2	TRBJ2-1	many	CASSLDPGLAGAEQFF	TGTGCCAGCAGCTTAGACCCGGGACTAGCGGGAGCTGAGCAGTTCTTC
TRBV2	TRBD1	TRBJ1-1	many	CASSSRRMTGRNTEAFF	TGTGCCAGCAGTTCCCGACGAATGACAGGGCGGAACACTGAAGCTTTCTTT